The 3 T cell receptor beta chains presented below share a single source sample, sequenced in a study of CD8 T cells in Susac syndrome. RNA in amounts of roughly 0.5 to 1 ug was reverse transcribed with random hexamers. TCRdb passed the immunoSEQ multiplex PCR reads through MiXCR, listing each CDR3 protein once. In the table there are some 200,000 distinct CDR3 sequences, approximately 95% of which are singletons. Material: CD8+ T cells from PBMCs. These receptor sequences come from a human donor with Susac syndrome.

The chain recombines TRBV6-5 with TRBJ1-2; D is unresolved. Trimming removed 0 bases at V and 4 bases at J, with 12 bases between. CDR1 MNHEY and CDR2 SVGAGI come from the germline V gene. The CDR3 is 15 amino acids. The CDR3 DNA sequence: TGTGCCAGCAGTTACTCAGTTTCGCGATCCTATGGCTACACCTTC. Residues: CASSYSVSRSYGYTF.

The chain is built from TRBV5-1 and TRBJ1-1; TRBD1 agrees at 7 bases. The CDR3 is 13 amino acids. Germline CDR1 reads SGHRS; CDR2 reads YFSETQ. Trimming cost V 6 bases and J 0 bases; bases outside gene matches: 2. The DNA of the CDR3 is TGCGCCAGCACACAGGGGATGAACACTGAAGCTTTCTTT. The encoded protein is CASTQGMNTEAFF. The whole variable domain, remainder taken from reference TRBV5-1 and TRBJ1-1, is KAGVTQTPRYLIKTRGQQVTLSCSPISGHRSVSWYQQTPGQGLQFLFEYFSETQRNKGNFPGRFSGRQFSNSRSEMNVSTLELGDSALYLCASTQGMNTEAFFGQGTRLTVV.

This clonotype was picked up one time. The chain couples TRBV7-9 to TRBJ1-1; 9 bases agree with TRBD1. Trimming cost V 6 bases and J 5 bases; bases outside gene matches: 7. CDR1 is SEHNR and CDR2 is FQNEAQ in the germline V gene (reference sequence). The CDR3 is 14 residues long. CDR3 residues: CASRAQGAWTEAFF. Written as DNA, the CDR3 is TGTGCCAGCAGAGCACAGGGGGCTTGGACTGAAGCTTTCTTT.